These 20 T cell receptor beta chains share one sample of origin, sequenced in a study of Ad26.COV2.S vaccination and SARS-CoV-2 variants. The repertoire was sequenced with immunoSEQ multiplex PCR; TCRdb's copy has only in-frame clones and lacks some. The table lists about 380,000 clones, about 83% of them singletons. The treatment: around 19 received Ad26.COV2.S at low or high dose, single or two shots; 5 received placebo; per-sample allocation not given. Sampling was performed 63 days after the first vaccine or placebo injection. Sequences were derived from peripheral blood, sampled in a trial of Ad26.COV2.S vaccine versus placebo. These receptors all come from a person between 18 and 65 years old who received the Ad26.COV2.S COVID-19 vaccine or a placebo.

The chain is built from TRBV9 and TRBJ1-2, with 7 bases that match TRBD1. This CDR3 has 15 residues. V dropped 2 bases and J dropped 3; count of bases not matched to a gene: 7. Germline-derived CDR1 and CDR2 are SGDLS and YYNGEE. The CDR3: CASSVLDRVDYGYTF. CDR3 coding DNA: TGTGCCAGCAGCGTCCTAGACAGGGTGGACTATGGCTACACCTTC.

This clone appeared a single time. The genes are TRBV5-1 and TRBJ2-1; maybe TRBD1 (5 bases). CDR3 size: 14 residues. Germline lookup yields CDR1 SGHRS and CDR2 YFSETQ. Deletions cut 1 base from V and 7 bases from J, with 12 bases between. DNA for the CDR3: TGCGCCAGCAGCTTGTTCAGGGTTGGGAATGAGCAGTTCTTC. It translates to CASSLFRVGNEQFF. Filled out from reference TRBV5-1 and TRBJ2-1, the complete variable domain reads KAGVTQTPRYLIKTRGQQVTLSCSPISGHRSVSWYQQTPGQGLQFLFEYFSETQRNKGNFPGRFSGRQFSNSRSEMNVSTLELGDSALYLCASSLFRVGNEQFFGPGTRLTVL.

This chain uses TRBV7-2 with TRBJ1-3; 8 bases map to TRBD1. With 5 bases clipped from V and 0 bases from J, the junction kept 6 bases outside the gene matches. Per the germline V gene, CDR1 is SGHTA and CDR2 is FQGNSA. The CDR3 covers 16 residues. CDR3 residues: CASSTTGASSGNTIYF. In nucleotides, the CDR3 is TGTGCCAGCAGCACGACAGGGGCGAGCTCTGGAAACACCATATATTTT. The complete variable domain, with remaining parts taken from reference TRBV7-2 and TRBJ1-3, reads GAGVSQSPSNKVTEKGKDVELRCDPISGHTALYWYRQSLGQGLEFLIYFQGNSAPDKSGLPSDRFSAERTGGSVSTLTIQRTQQEDSAVYLCASSTTGASSGNTIYFGEGSWLTVV.

V and J are TRBV7-2 and TRBJ2-7, with 7 bases that match TRBD1. The CDR3 spans 13 residues. The germline CDR1 and CDR2 sequences are SGHTA and FQGNSA. With 2 bases clipped from V and 5 bases from J, the junction kept 3 bases outside the gene matches. CDR3 protein: CASSLTGDHEQYF. The CDR3 nucleotides read TGTGCCAGCAGCTTAACAGGGGACCACGAGCAGTACTTC.

V and J are TRBV2 and TRBJ2-7; possible D gene TRBD1, 6 bases. Germline assignment: CDR1 SNHLY and CDR2 FYNNEI. CDR3 length: 15 residues. The germline V and J ends were trimmed by 6 bases and 2 bases, with 17 bases remaining between them. Here the CDR3 reads CASSERTAITYEQYF. In DNA, the CDR3 is TGTGCCAGCAGCGAGAGGACAGCCATAACCTACGAGCAGTACTTC.

This clone has at least ten counts. V gene TRBV6-5 combines with J gene TRBJ1-1; D is uncertain. The CDR3 extends over 13 amino acids. V lost 6 bases to trimming and J lost 0 bases, with 8 bases between them. Germline V gene lookup returns CDR1 MNHEY and CDR2 SVGAGI. CDR3 nucleotides: TGTGCCAGCAGAGACTCATTGAACACTGAAGCTTTCTTT. Translated: CASRDSLNTEAFF.

The chain uses TRBV4-1 and TRBJ2-4; D unclear. Germline V gene sequence: CDR1 MGHRA, CDR2 YSYEKL. Trimming removed 3 bases at V and 7 bases at J, with 4 bases between. CDR3 length: 11 residues. The CDR3, as DNA: TGCGCCAGCAGCCAGGGTAACATTCAGTACTTC. Its translation: CASSQGNIQYF.

This clone was seen many times. The rearrangement uses TRBV14 and TRBJ1-5; a possible D gene is TRBD1 (6 bases). The V and J ends lost 2 bases and 5 bases respectively, with 13 bases between them. CDR3 size: 15 residues. Germline loops: CDR1 SGHDN, CDR2 FVKESK. The chain's CDR3 is CASSQSGGGHQPQHF. In nucleotides, the CDR3 is TGTGCCAGCAGCCAATCGGGGGGGGGCCATCAGCCCCAGCATTTT.

The chain combines TRBV19 with TRBJ2-7; maybe TRBD2 (6 bases). V shed 8 bases and J shed 3 bases, with 14 bases lying between them. The CDR3 is 13 amino acids. CDR1 LNHDA and CDR2 SQIVND come from the germline V gene (reference sequence). CDR3: CASAPGGDYEQYF. Written as DNA, the CDR3 is TGTGCCAGTGCCCCAGGAGGGGACTACGAGCAGTACTTC. Complete variable domain (other parts from reference TRBV19 and TRBJ2-7): DGGITQSPKYLFRKEGQNVTLSCEQNLNHDAMYWYRQDPGQGLRLIYYSQIVNDFQKGDIAEGYSVSREKKESFPLTVTSAQKNPTAFYLCASAPGGDYEQYFGPGTRLTVT.

The chain couples TRBV5-1 to TRBJ2-1; 11 nucleotides align to TRBD2. This CDR3 contains 16 residues. Germline-derived CDR1 and CDR2 are SGHRS and YFSETQ. With V trimmed by 3 bases and J by 9 bases, 11 bases remained unmatched. The CDR3 loop is CASSYRTSGGGVEQFF. The CDR3 region has the DNA TGCGCCAGCAGCTACCGAACTAGCGGGGGAGGTGTTGAGCAGTTCTTC.

The chain employs TRBV28 and TRBJ1-6; tentatively, D is TRBD1 (5 bases). The germline CDR1 and CDR2 sequences are MDHEN and SYDVKM. This CDR3 has 12 amino acids. V lost 0 bases to trimming and J lost 18 bases, with 12 bases between them. The CDR3 nucleotides are TGTGCCAGCAGTTTATGGAACGGGGGGAACCACTTT. This encodes CASSLWNGGNHF.

This chain connects TRBV4-1 to TRBJ2-5, with D hard to call. Trimming stripped 6 bases from V and 1 base from J, with 9 bases between. The CDR3 consists of 13 residues. Per germline, CDR1 MGHRA and CDR2 YSYEKL. CDR3 region: CASSRKGQETQYF. The CDR3 DNA is TGCGCCAGCAGTCGTAAAGGCCAAGAGACCCAGTACTTC.

The chain is built from TRBV5-1 and TRBJ2-3; D not certain. This CDR3 has 10 amino acids. CDR1 is SGHRS, CDR2 YFSETQ, per germline. Trimming stripped 9 bases from V and 2 bases from J, with 4 bases between. The CDR3 here is CATTTDTQYF. CDR3 DNA sequence: TGCGCCACCACCACAGATACGCAGTATTTT.

This chain uses TRBV4-1 with TRBJ1-1; D remains ambiguous. Per germline, CDR1 MGHRA and CDR2 YSYEKL. The CDR3 is 16 residues long. Deletions cut 2 bases from V and 0 bases from J, with 13 bases between. In nucleotides, the CDR3 is TGCGCCAGCAGCCAACGTCTTATGGCTATGAACACTGAAGCTTTCTTT. Translated: CASSQRLMAMNTEAFF.

V usage is TRBV7-2 and J usage is TRBJ1-2, with 10 bases lining up with TRBD1. CDR1 and CDR2 (germline): SGHTA, FQGNSA. V trimming: 5 bases; J trimming: 8 bases; junction bases outside the gene matches: 11. This CDR3 comprises 15 residues. The CDR3 loop reads CASSPGSGTGVGYTF. CDR3 DNA sequence: TGTGCCAGCAGCCCAGGGTCCGGGACAGGGGTCGGCTACACCTTC.

This chain joins TRBV10-3 and TRBJ1-2; D is unclear. Germline CDR1 reads ENHRY; CDR2 reads SYGVKD. This CDR3 region has 14 residues. V lost 0 bases, J lost 8 bases, and 13 bases lay in between. The CDR3 here is CAISESGLNNGYTF. CDR3 sequence (DNA): TGTGCCATCAGTGAGTCGGGTCTAAACAACGGCTACACCTTC.

The genes are TRBV5-1 and TRBJ2-1; 11 bases match TRBD2. The CDR3 runs 15 residues. CDR1 is SGHRS, CDR2 YFSETQ, per germline. The junction had 4 bases not matched to a gene; V was cut back by 4 bases and J by 4 bases. The CDR3 here is CASSAGLAGYNEQFF. For the CDR3, the DNA is TGCGCCAGCAGCGCTGGACTAGCGGGTTACAATGAGCAGTTCTTC.

The chain employs TRBV6-1 and TRBJ1-1; tentative D call: TRBD1 (5 bases). Germline V gene lookup returns CDR1 MNHNS and CDR2 SASEGT. Trimming took off 3 bases at V and 5 bases at J, with 16 bases between the two ends. The CDR3 sequence is 15 residues long. CDR3 sequence reads: CASSEKGTRLTEAFF. In nucleotides, the CDR3 is TGTGCCAGCAGTGAGAAAGGGACCAGGTTGACTGAAGCTTTCTTT.

The chain uses TRBV7-9 and TRBJ2-5; TRBD2 matches 10 bases. V was clipped by 5 bases and J by 3 bases; unmatched bases: 9. Germline CDR1 and CDR2: SEHNR and FQNEAQ (reference sequence). The CDR3 sequence is 16 residues long. CDR3 in DNA: TGTGCCAGCAGCCTGTACGGGCTAGCGGGAGAAGAGACCCAGTACTTC. It specifies CASSLYGLAGEETQYF.

The genes are TRBV4-2 and TRBJ2-1; 7 bases fit TRBD2. After removal of 3 bases from V and 3 bases from J, the junction contained 8 bases not matched to a gene. The CDR3 loop spans 16 amino acids. From germline, CDR1 is LGHNA and CDR2 YNFKEQ. This CDR3 is CASSHTASGNYNEQFF. The CDR3 DNA sequence: TGTGCCAGCAGCCATACCGCTAGCGGAAACTACAATGAGCAGTTCTTC.